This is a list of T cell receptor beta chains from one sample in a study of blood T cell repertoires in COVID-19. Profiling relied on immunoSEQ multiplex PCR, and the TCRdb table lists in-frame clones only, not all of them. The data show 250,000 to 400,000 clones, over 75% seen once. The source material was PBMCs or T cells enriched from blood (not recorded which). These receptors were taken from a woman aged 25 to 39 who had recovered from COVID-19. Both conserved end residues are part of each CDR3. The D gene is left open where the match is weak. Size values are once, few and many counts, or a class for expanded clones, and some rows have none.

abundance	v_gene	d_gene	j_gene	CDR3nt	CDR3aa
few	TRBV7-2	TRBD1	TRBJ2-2	TGTGCCAGCAGCTTACGTTCTGGGACAGGGAACACCGGGGAGCTGTTTTTT	CASSLRSGTGNTGELFF
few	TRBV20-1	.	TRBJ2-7	TGCAGTGCTAGACTAGACTACGAGCAGTACTTC	CSARLDYEQYF
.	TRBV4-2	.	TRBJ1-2	TGTGCCAGCAGCCAGATCCTAGACAGGACGTATGGCTACACCTTC	CASSQILDRTYGYTF
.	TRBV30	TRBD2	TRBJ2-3	TGTGCCGGCTCAGGGCGGGGGTTAGATACGCAGTATTTT	CAGSGRGLDTQYF
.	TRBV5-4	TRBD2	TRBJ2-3	TGTGCCAGCAGCCCCGAACGGCGGGGGGGCCCGACAGATACGCAGTATTTT	CASSPERRGGPTDTQYF
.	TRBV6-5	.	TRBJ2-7	TGTGCCAGCACCCACCCGGGGACTTCCTACGAGCAGTACTTC	CASTHPGTSYEQYF
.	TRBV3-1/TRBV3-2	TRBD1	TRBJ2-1	TGTGCCAGCAGCCAAAGTCAGGGGACAGTACAAGATATGTATGAGCAGTTCTTC	CASSQSQGTVQDMYEQFF
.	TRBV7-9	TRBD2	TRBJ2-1	TGTGCCAGCAGCTCGCGGGGGGGCCTATCAAATGAGCAGTTCTTC	CASSSRGGLSNEQFF
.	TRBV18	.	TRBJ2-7	TGTGCCAGCTCAGCAACAGGGTACGAGCAGTACTTC	CASSATGYEQYF
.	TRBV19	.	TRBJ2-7	TGTGCCAGTAAAAAGCCGGGGGCCTACGAGCAGTACTTC	CASKKPGAYEQYF
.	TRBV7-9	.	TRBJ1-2	TGTGCCAGCAGCTTTCTCGTGGAGGGTTATGGCTACACCTTC	CASSFLVEGYGYTF
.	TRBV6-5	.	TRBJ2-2	TGTGCCAGCAGCACTCACGGTACCGGGGAGCTGTTTTTT	CASSTHGTGELFF
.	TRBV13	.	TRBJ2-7	TGTGCCAGCAGCTTACGGTACGAGCAGTACTTC	CASSLRYEQYF
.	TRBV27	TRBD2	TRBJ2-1	TGTGCCAGCAGTCCCATAGCGGGGGCTTTAAGGTACAATGAGCAGTTCTTC	CASSPIAGALRYNEQFF
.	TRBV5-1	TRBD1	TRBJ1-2	TGCGCCAGCAGCTTTGGACAGGGGGCATCGAACTATGGCTACACCTTC	CASSFGQGASNYGYTF
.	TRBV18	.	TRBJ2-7	TGTGCCAGCTCACCCCGCGCGGGCGGCGCCTACGAGCAGTACTTC	CASSPRAGGAYEQYF
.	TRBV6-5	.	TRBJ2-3	TGTGCCAGCAGTTACTCGAGTGGAGAGCATTATACGCAGTATTTT	CASSYSSGEHYTQYF
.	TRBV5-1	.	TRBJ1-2	TGCGCCAGCAGCTTGTCGGGGTCCGGGGTTTCTGATGGCTACACCTTC	CASSLSGSGVSDGYTF
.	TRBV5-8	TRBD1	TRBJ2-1	TGTGCCAGCAGCTTGGTTGGGACAGGGTGGTTCTTC	CASSLVGTGWFF
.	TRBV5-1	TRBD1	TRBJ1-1	TGCGCCAGCAGCTTGGAGACAGGGAGCACTGAAGCTTTCTTT	CASSLETGSTEAFF
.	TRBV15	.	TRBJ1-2	TGTGCCACCAGCAGAGGCAGGATGAATGGCTACACCTTC	CATSRGRMNGYTF
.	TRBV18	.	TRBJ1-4	TGTGCCAGCTCACAAGACCCACTCGGGGTAGATGAAAAACTGTTTTTT	CASSQDPLGVDEKLFF
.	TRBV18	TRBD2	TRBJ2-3	TGTGCCAGCTCACCAAGTTCGAGCGGGGGGTTCACAGATACGCAGTATTTT	CASSPSSSGGFTDTQYF
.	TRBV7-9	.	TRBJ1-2	TGTGCCAGCAGCTTACAGGTCGCCTATGGCTACACCTTC	CASSLQVAYGYTF
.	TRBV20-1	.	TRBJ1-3	TGCAGTGCTAGAGTAAGAGACACCATATATTTT	CSARVRDTIYF
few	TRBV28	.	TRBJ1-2	TGTGCCAGCAGTCCCCGGGGCTATGGCTACACCTTC	CASSPRGYGYTF
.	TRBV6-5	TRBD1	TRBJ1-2	TGTGCCAGCGGATATAACAGGGGGATCTATGGCTACACCTTC	CASGYNRGIYGYTF
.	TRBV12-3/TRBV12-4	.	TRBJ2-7	TGTGCCAGCAGTCTACAGGGATCCTACGAGCAGTACTTC	CASSLQGSYEQYF